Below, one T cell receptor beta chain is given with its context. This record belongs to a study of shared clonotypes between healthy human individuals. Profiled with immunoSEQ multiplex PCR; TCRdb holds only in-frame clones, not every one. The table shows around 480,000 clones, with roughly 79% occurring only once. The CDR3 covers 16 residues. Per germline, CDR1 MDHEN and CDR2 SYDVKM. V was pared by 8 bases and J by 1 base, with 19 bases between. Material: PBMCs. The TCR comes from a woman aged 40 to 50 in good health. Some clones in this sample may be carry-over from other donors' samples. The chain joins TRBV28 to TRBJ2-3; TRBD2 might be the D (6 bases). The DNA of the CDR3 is TGTGCCAGCCTATCAGGCAGGTCGGGGGGCACAGATACGCAGTATTTT. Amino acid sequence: CASLSGRSGGTDTQYF. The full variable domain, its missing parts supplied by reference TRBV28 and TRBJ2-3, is DVKVTQSSRYLVKRTGEKVFLECVQDMDHENMFWYRQDPGLGLRLIYFSYDVKMKEKGDIPEGYSVSREKKERFSLILESASTNQTSMYLCASLSGRSGGTDTQYFGPGTRLTVL.